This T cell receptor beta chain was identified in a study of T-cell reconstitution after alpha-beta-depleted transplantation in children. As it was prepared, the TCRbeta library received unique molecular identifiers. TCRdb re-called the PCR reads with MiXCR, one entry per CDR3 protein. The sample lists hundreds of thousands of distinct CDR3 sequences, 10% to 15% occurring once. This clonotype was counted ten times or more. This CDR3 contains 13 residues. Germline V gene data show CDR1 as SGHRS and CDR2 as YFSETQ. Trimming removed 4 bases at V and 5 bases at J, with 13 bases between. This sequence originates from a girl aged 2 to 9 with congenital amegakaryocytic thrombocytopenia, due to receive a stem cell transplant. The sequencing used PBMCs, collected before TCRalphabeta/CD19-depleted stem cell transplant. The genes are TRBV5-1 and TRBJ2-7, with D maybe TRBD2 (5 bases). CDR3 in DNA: TGCGCCAGCAGCATACTGGGAGACCACGAGCAGTACTTC. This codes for CASSILGDHEQYF.